The text below deals with one T cell receptor (beta chain). The specificity of this receptor is unknown. Base quality data are lacking; no much larger clone is found one base away. This sample was taken from a study of blood T cell repertoires in COVID-19 (dated by TCRdb to 2020 to 2021). About the investigation overall: The collaborator samples originated in the United States, Italy and Spain and spanned the acute and convalescent phases of COVID-19. Nearly every sample came with metadata listing a de-identified subject ID, COVID-19 status, age in years and sex. The repertoires were made available in a free public database intended to serve as a resource for research on the immune response to SARS-CoV-2. Samples were obtained from the ongoing ImmuneRACE study (first 160 participants) and from over 1,000 subjects provided by 6 global collaborators. The material from the prospective study consisted of cDNA or gDNA derived from T cells, B-cell-depleted T cells, or PBMCs. Subjects who had been exposed to COVID-19, were actively infected with it, or had recovered from it provided the deeply sampled blood TCRbeta repertoires that made up the dataset. Where available, HLA class I and class II types were obtained from metadata supplied by the sample provider rather than from assay-based typing. Overall study results and their limits: Clinical and demographic metadata were provided uncurated, with the amount varying by source and participant.

TCRbeta CDR3 regions were amplified from genomic DNA using the immunoSEQ Assay, a bias-controlled multiplex PCR. The authors' pipeline ran thus. Within the assay, amplification of reference gene primers was used to estimate how many nucleated cells each sample contained. Sequence reads were collapsed and filtered to measure the absolute abundance of every unique TCRbeta CDR3 rearrangement. For each sample, productive Simpson clonality was calculated by taking the square root of Simpson's diversity index across productive rearrangements. TCRdb stores this immuneACCESS table with in-frame sequences only. Part of the clones is absent; in the studies checked, under half of the shortfall reflects unresolved V genes, and no reason is known for the rest. D and trimming were read from the DNA, whereas the V and J calls and clone size are those reported in that table. This sample is represented by some 270,000 clones; 80% to 90% of them were singletons. The ten largest clonotypes hold 4.1% of the sample.

Participants in the prospective study were enrolled through a virtual design, were aged about 18 to 90 years, and lived in 24 United States geographic areas. In the prospective study, participants were assigned to cohorts based on the clinical history participants reported in a screening survey and a study questionnaire. Each participant in the prospective study had whole blood, serum and a nasopharyngeal or oropharyngeal swab collected by mobile phlebotomists. Participants in the prospective study had the option to provide additional blood draws and questionnaires over an approximately two-month period. Prospective study blood samples were shipped either frozen or at room temperature before DNA extraction. Looking up the germline V gene yields CDR1 MDHEN and CDR2 SYDVKM. The CDR3 starts with the cysteine, ends with the phenylalanine, and has 14 residues. Only the CDR3 part of the read is kept: 42 bases, read in frame from the first base. Deletion took 6 bases off V and 7 bases off J, with a span of 16 bases between the germline ends.

Input material: PBMCs or T cells enriched from blood (not recorded which). This TCR came from a woman aged 30 to 39 with acute COVID-19. The rearrangement joined TRBV28 to TRBJ1-5; D gene: possibly TRBD1, on 6 matching bases. The CDR3 protein is CASRSNYREQPQHF. The DNA sequence follows: TGTGCCAGCAGGTCTAATTACAGGGAACAGCCCCAGCATTTT.